This TCR beta chain originates from a study of radiotherapy plus CTLA-4 blockade in lung cancer. Notes on the study in general: Together with interferon-beta, which increased in serum after radiation, early dynamic changes in blood T cell clones were reportedly the best predictors of response.

Assay used: immunoSEQ multiplex PCR; TCRdb lists only in-frame clones, some missing. The repertoire includes approximately 94,000 clones, roughly 80% of them detected once, and more than 20% sits in the top ten. CDR3 size: 15 residues. Germline values: CDR1 SNHLY, CDR2 FYNNEI. The V end lost 6 bases, the J end lost 0 bases, and 12 bases lay between the germline ends. With respect to this clone: Its specificity is not known.

The rearrangement joins TRBV2 to TRBJ1-5; no definite D call. This TCR came from a human donor with non-small cell lung cancer that progressed on radiotherapy plus ipilimumab. The sample was peripheral blood, taken from a patient treated with radiotherapy plus ipilimumab. CDR3 residues: CASRGGDYSNQPQHF. CDR3 bases: TGTGCCAGCAGGGGTGGGGATTATAGCAATCAGCCCCAGCATTTT. The complete variable domain, with remaining parts taken from reference TRBV2 and TRBJ1-5, reads EPEVTQTPSHQVTQMGQEVILRCVPISNHLYFYWYRQILGQKVEFLVSFYNNEISEKSEIFDDQFSVERPDGSNFTLKIRSTKLEDSAMYFCASRGGDYSNQPQHFGDGTRLSIL.